A single sample gave rise to the 32 T cell receptor beta chains below, sequenced in a study of T cell responses to AZD1222 COVID-19 vaccine. Clones were sequenced by immunoSEQ multiplex PCR, and TCRdb holds only the in-frame ones, with some missing. The table has 120,000 to 150,000 clones, roughly 87% seen once. The sample in question was peripheral blood, obtained on day 0 of AZD1222 vaccination. The receptors originated from an adult in good health.

This rearrangement joins TRBV5-1 to TRBJ2-1, with D maybe TRBD2 (5 bases). Per germline, CDR1 SGHRS and CDR2 YFSETQ. V lost 4 bases and J lost 4, with 18 bases in between. The CDR3 is 16 residues long. The CDR3 protein is CASSDSTGGRYNEQFF. The CDR3 DNA reads TGCGCCAGCAGCGATTCCACCGGAGGTCGGTACAATGAGCAGTTCTTC.

V and J are TRBV18 and TRBJ1-1; D remains ambiguous. CDR3 length: 14 residues. The germline CDR1 and CDR2 sequences are KGHSH and LQKENI. The V and J ends lost 3 bases and 5 bases respectively, with 13 bases between them. The CDR3 is CASSPRASSTEAFF. CDR3 coding DNA: TGTGCCAGCTCACCGAGGGCTTCCTCAACTGAAGCTTTCTTT.

This clone has a single count. The chain is built from TRBV2 and TRBJ1-2, with no clear D. The CDR3 is 13 residues long. Germline lookup yields CDR1 SNHLY and CDR2 FYNNEI. Trimming removed 5 bases at V and 5 bases at J, with 12 bases between. The DNA of the CDR3 is TGTGCCAGCAGTAGTCCCCCAGTTTATGGCTACACCTTC. Translating it yields CASSSPPVYGYTF.

V usage is TRBV28 and J usage is TRBJ1-4; weak D call: TRBD1 (5 bases). The CDR3 spans 14 residues. The V gene lost 2 bases and the J gene lost 7 bases, with 11 bases spanning the gap. The germline gives CDR1 MDHEN, CDR2 SYDVKM. CDR3 amino acids: CASSLPGMGEKLFF. The CDR3 DNA reads TGTGCCAGCAGTTTACCAGGGATGGGTGAAAAACTGTTTTTT.

The rearrangement uses TRBV5-1 and TRBJ2-5; 10 bases fit TRBD2. V trimming: 2 bases; J trimming: 5 bases; junction bases outside the gene matches: 3. Germline values: CDR1 SGHRS, CDR2 YFSETQ. This CDR3 is built from 14 residues. CDR3 in amino acids: CASSFLAGEETQYF. The CDR3 DNA is TGCGCCAGCAGCTTTCTAGCGGGAGAGGAGACCCAGTACTTC. The entire variable domain, with the rest obtained from reference TRBV5-1 and TRBJ2-5, is as follows: KAGVTQTPRYLIKTRGQQVTLSCSPISGHRSVSWYQQTPGQGLQFLFEYFSETQRNKGNFPGRFSGRQFSNSRSEMNVSTLELGDSALYLCASSFLAGEETQYFGPGTRLLVL.

The chain employs TRBV23-1 and TRBJ1-6, with D unresolved. TRBV23-1 is labeled an ORF, and its function is uncertain. The length of the CDR3 is 16 residues. Trimming removed 4 bases at V and 5 bases at J, with 15 bases between. DNA for the CDR3: TGCGCCAGCAGTCGAGTCCGGGCCGTAAATAATTCACCCCTCCACTTT. Translated: CASSRVRAVNNSPLHF.

The rearrangement joins TRBV6-5 to TRBJ1-5; the D is unclear. V shed 10 bases and J shed 7 bases, with 17 bases lying between them. Germline CDR1 MNHEY, CDR2 SVGAGI. This CDR3 comprises 13 residues. The CDR3 is CATKDRVIQPQHF. CDR3 DNA: TGTGCCACCAAGGACCGAGTCATACAGCCCCAGCATTTT.

This chain links TRBV5-8 with TRBJ1-2; possible D gene TRBD1, 5 bases. The V end lost 2 bases, the J end lost 8 bases, and 13 bases lay between the germline ends. The V gene's germline CDR1 is SGHTS and CDR2 YDEGEE. The CDR3 is made up of 13 amino acids. The CDR3 nucleotides are TGTGCCAGCAGCTTAAGGGAGAGGGGAGGCTACACCTTC. Protein product: CASSLRERGGYTF. Drawing the rest from reference TRBV5-8 and TRBJ1-2, the complete variable domain is EAGVTQSPTHLIKTRGQQATLRCSPISGHTSVYWYQQALGLGLQFLLWYDEGEERNRGNFPPRFSGRQFPNYSSELNVNALELEDSALYLCASSLRERGGYTFGSGTRLTVV.

The genes are TRBV18 and TRBJ2-7; the D is unclear. The CDR3 totals 14 residues. V was cut by 0 bases and J by 6 bases, with 12 bases left in between. Germline CDR1 reads KGHSH; CDR2 reads LQKENI. The CDR3 nucleotides are TGTGCCAGCTCACCACCGAACGGCCTGGGCGAGCAGTACTTC. Translated: CASSPPNGLGEQYF.

The chain recombines TRBV2 with TRBJ2-7, with TRBD2 matching over 7 bases. CDR1 and CDR2 from the germline V gene are SNHLY and FYNNEI. The J segment lost 3 bases and the V segment lost 6 bases, leaving 5 bases of the junction unmatched. There are 13 residues in the CDR3. DNA for the CDR3: TGTGCCAGCAGACTCTCGGGAGGCTACGAGCAGTACTTC. Residues: CASRLSGGYEQYF.

CDR3 nucleotide sequence: TGCGCCAGCAGCTACGCCGGGACTAGCGTCCGCAATGAGCAGTTCTTC. Translating gives CASSYAGTSVRNEQFF. This chain joins TRBV5-1 and TRBJ2-1; 10 bases match TRBD2. With V trimmed by 3 bases and J by 6 bases, 9 bases remained unmatched. The CDR3 is 16 residues long. Germline CDR1 and CDR2: SGHRS and YFSETQ.

This chain joins TRBV5-1 and TRBJ2-3; tentatively, D is TRBD1 or TRBD2 (5 bases each). Germline lookup yields CDR1 SGHRS and CDR2 YFSETQ. The CDR3 covers 17 residues. The V end was cut by 0 bases, the J end by 7 bases, with 21 bases between. The CDR3 bases are TGCGCCAGCAGCTTGGCTGTGGGTGGGGGAACGACCCATACGCAGTATTTT. Protein sequence: CASSLAVGGGTTHTQYF.

The DNA for the CDR3 is TGTGCCAGCACCGGGGGCTATAGCAATCAGCCCCAGCATTTT. Its translation: CASTGGYSNQPQHF. The rearrangement uses TRBV28 and TRBJ1-5; weak D call: TRBD1 (6 bases). The CDR3 consists of 14 residues. CDR1 and CDR2 (germline): MDHEN, SYDVKM. V lost 7 bases, J lost 0 bases, and 10 bases lay in between.

V gene TRBV5-5 combines with J gene TRBJ2-7; TRBD1 aligns across 8 bases. V shed 2 bases and J 3 bases; nucleotides not matched to a gene: 4. The germline V gene encodes CDR1 SGHKS and CDR2 YYEKEE (reference sequence). The CDR3 runs 14 residues. The CDR3 DNA reads as TGTGCCAGCAGCTTAGGACAGGGAAGCTACGAGCAGTACTTC. It translates to CASSLGQGSYEQYF.

The chain carries TRBV10-2 and TRBJ2-1, with 9 nucleotides matching TRBD2. This CDR3 is 19 amino acids long. Germline V lookup: CDR1 WSHSY, CDR2 SAAADI. V lost 6 bases and J lost 1; bases outside the gene matches: 16. CDR3 sequence: CASRVMGTSTRGSYNEQFF. The CDR3 DNA reads as TGCGCCAGCAGGGTAATGGGGACTAGCACTCGAGGATCCTACAATGAGCAGTTCTTC.

The rearrangement joins TRBV30 to TRBJ2-1; D is unclear. V shed 2 bases and J shed 4 bases, with 9 bases lying between them. The germline V gene encodes CDR1 GTSNPN and CDR2 SVGIG (reference sequence). This CDR3 region has 13 residues. CDR3 DNA sequence: TGTGCCTGGAGTCTGGCGGATTACAATGAGCAGTTCTTC. Encoded protein: CAWSLADYNEQFF.

The chain is built from TRBV27 and TRBJ1-2, with a weak D call TRBD1 (6 bases). Germline V gives CDR1 MNHEY, CDR2 SMNVEV (reference sequence). Deletions cut 6 bases from V and 10 bases from J, with 12 bases between. The CDR3 consists of 11 residues. CDR3 bases: TGTGCCAGCAGCCGAGGGGGGGACTACACCTTC. It specifies CASSRGGDYTF.

The chain combines TRBV20-1 with TRBJ2-5, with D unresolved. Germline V lookup: CDR1 DFQATT, CDR2 SNEGSKA (reference sequence). V was pared by 3 bases and J by 2 bases, with 10 bases between. The CDR3 sequence is 13 residues long. The CDR3: CSASYTSQETQYF. In DNA, the CDR3 is TGCAGTGCTAGTTATACCTCGCAAGAGACCCAGTACTTC.

This chain connects TRBV19 to TRBJ2-3; 9 bases line up with TRBD1. The junction had 10 bases not matched to a gene; V was cut back by 3 bases and J by 6 bases. The CDR3 runs 16 residues. The V gene's germline CDR1 is LNHDA and CDR2 SQIVND (reference sequence). CDR3 sequence: CASSMETGGGLDTQYF. The CDR3 DNA sequence: TGTGCCAGTAGTATGGAGACAGGGGGGGGTTTGGATACGCAGTATTTT.

The chain employs TRBV4-1 and TRBJ2-7; the D gene is possibly TRBD1 (5 bases). The V gene lost 4 bases and the J gene lost 3 bases, with 13 bases spanning the gap. Germline-derived CDR1 and CDR2 are MGHRA and YSYEKL. The CDR3 loop spans 14 amino acids. The CDR3 nucleotides read TGCGCCAGCAGCCTCCAAGGGGATGGCTACGAGCAGTACTTC. Its protein product is CASSLQGDGYEQYF.

V and J are TRBV6-2 or TRBV6-3 and TRBJ2-7; 13 nucleotides match TRBD2. Per the germline V gene, CDR1 is MNHEY and CDR2 is SVGEGT. Trimming took 6 bases from V and 2 from J; bases not matched to a gene: 10. The CDR3 contains 17 residues. Here the CDR3 DNA reads TGTGCCAGCAGCAGGACTAGCGGGAGATATGGCCCCTACGAGCAGTACTTC. Protein sequence: CASSRTSGRYGPYEQYF.

This clone was counted once. The J gene is TRBJ2-1, the V gene TRBV7-3; 7 bases are a match to TRBD2. CDR3 size: 13 residues. CDR1 and CDR2 from the germline V gene are SGHTA and FQGTGA. The junction had 9 bases not matched to a gene; V was cut back by 6 bases and J by 10 bases. CDR3 DNA: TGTGCCAGCAGGCCCGGCGGGAGCCGCGAGCAGTTCTTC. Residues: CASRPGGSREQFF. The whole variable domain, remainder taken from reference TRBV7-3 and TRBJ2-1, is GAGVSQTPSNKVTEKGKYVELRCDPISGHTALYWYRQSLGQGPEFLIYFQGTGAADDSGLPNDRFFAVRPEGSVSTLKIQRTERGDSAVYLCASRPGGSREQFFGPGTRLTVL.

The J gene is TRBJ2-1, the V gene TRBV2; no reliable D call. Germline V lookup: CDR1 SNHLY, CDR2 FYNNEI. This CDR3 has 14 amino acids. V lost 3 bases and J lost 0, with 6 bases in between. This CDR3 is CASSDGVSYNEQFF. DNA of the CDR3: TGTGCCAGCAGTGATGGTGTCTCCTACAATGAGCAGTTCTTC.

This chain joins TRBV3-1 (or the pseudogene TRBV3-2) and TRBJ2-5; D is unclear. This CDR3 comprises 17 residues. Germline V gene lookup returns CDR1 LGHDT and CDR2 YNNKEL (reference sequence). V shed 1 base and J shed 1 base, with 16 bases lying between them. The CDR3 sequence: CASSQAVDTVVQETQYF. Here the CDR3 DNA reads TGTGCCAGCAGCCAAGCGGTAGACACAGTCGTCCAAGAGACCCAGTACTTC.

The J gene is TRBJ1-1, the V gene TRBV18; perhaps TRBD1 as D (6 bases). Per the germline V gene, CDR1 is KGHSH and CDR2 is LQKENI. The CDR3 length is 15 residues. The V end was cut by 2 bases, the J end by 2 bases, with 12 bases between. The CDR3: CASSPTGRGNTEAFF. Here the CDR3 DNA reads TGTGCCAGCTCACCAACAGGGCGTGGTAACACTGAAGCTTTCTTT.

The chain couples TRBV19 to TRBJ2-7; D may be TRBD2 (6 bases). CDR3 length: 13 residues. Germline CDR1 and CDR2: LNHDA and SQIVND (reference sequence). Deletions cut 4 bases from V and 2 bases from J, with 9 bases between. CDR3 protein: CASSRTGAYEQYF. The CDR3 DNA sequence: TGTGCCAGTAGTAGGACGGGAGCCTACGAGCAGTACTTC. Full variable domain (rest looked up from reference TRBV19 and TRBJ2-7): DGGITQSPKYLFRKEGQNVTLSCEQNLNHDAMYWYRQDPGQGLRLIYYSQIVNDFQKGDIAEGYSVSREKKESFPLTVTSAQKNPTAFYLCASSRTGAYEQYFGPGTRLTVT.

The V gene is TRBV18, the J gene TRBJ2-1, with 12 bases that match TRBD2. This CDR3 is 16 amino acids long. Looked up from germline, CDR1 is KGHSH and CDR2 is LQKENI. Trimming at V came to 3 bases and at J to 6 bases, leaving 6 bases not matched to a gene. CDR3 sequence (DNA): TGTGCCAGCTCACCGCTTCAGACTAGCGGGGGCAATGAGCAGTTCTTC. This gives the protein CASSPLQTSGGNEQFF.

The J gene is TRBJ2-3, the V gene TRBV18; 7 nucleotides match TRBD2. Trimming took 1 base from V and 2 from J; bases not matched to a gene: 6. This CDR3 comprises 16 residues. Germline V gene lookup returns CDR1 KGHSH and CDR2 LQKENI. CDR3 protein: CASSPRASGPTDTQYF. The CDR3 DNA reads as TGTGCCAGCTCACCACGGGCTAGCGGCCCCACAGATACGCAGTATTTT.

J is TRBJ2-3 and V is TRBV5-6, with D possibly being TRBD2 (5 bases). Germline-derived CDR1 and CDR2 are SGHDT and YYEEEE. Trimming left V 0 bases short and J 2 bases short, with 7 bases between. The CDR3 spans 14 residues. The CDR3 spells CASSLERDTDTQYF. CDR3 coding DNA: TGTGCCAGCAGCTTGGAGAGGGACACAGATACGCAGTATTTT.

This chain connects TRBV4-2 to TRBJ2-5; 8 positions match TRBD2. The germline gives CDR1 LGHNA, CDR2 YNFKEQ. V lost 2 bases and J lost 4; bases outside the gene matches: 12. CDR3 length equals 17 residues. The CDR3 DNA reads as TGTGCCAGCAGCCAACTACCAGGCGGGGGGACGGGAGAGACCCAGTACTTC. Translating it yields CASSQLPGGGTGETQYF.

The V call is TRBV7-2, the J call TRBJ1-5, with D maybe TRBD1 (5 bases). Trimming removed 5 bases at V and 0 bases at J, with 23 bases between. There are 19 residues in the CDR3. Germline CDR1 SGHTA, CDR2 FQGNSA. The DNA for the CDR3 is TGTGCCAGCAGCCCCGACAGATCTCGGACCGGATATAGCAATCAGCCCCAGCATTTT. It translates to CASSPDRSRTGYSNQPQHF.

The rearrangement links TRBV20-1 to TRBJ2-3, with 8 nucleotides matching TRBD2. CDR1 and CDR2 (germline): DFQATT, SNEGSKA (reference sequence). The CDR3 has 14 residues. With 3 bases clipped from V and 6 bases from J, the junction kept 8 bases outside the gene matches. In nucleotides, the CDR3 is TGCAGTGCTAGTCACCGGGAGGGTGGGGATACGCAGTATTTT. Translated, it gives CSASHREGGDTQYF.